This T cell receptor (beta chain) was documented in a study of technical replicates of blood from a few donors. Using immunoSEQ multiplex PCR, the repertoire was profiled, and TCRdb retains in-frame clones only, with some absent. The repertoire consists of more than 65,000 clones, with 95% to 97% occurring once and the leading ten covering under 0.35%. The CDR3 is made up of 15 amino acids. Germline V gene data show CDR1 as LNHDA and CDR2 as SQIVND (reference sequence). Trimming cost V 1 base and J 6 bases; bases outside gene matches: 5. Sequenced: T cells isolated from PBMCs. The clonotype comes from a human donor in good health. V usage is TRBV19 and J usage is TRBJ1-5; 8 bases are a match to TRBD1. The CDR3 loop reads CASSIVGQGRQPQHF. The CDR3 DNA is TGTGCCAGTAGTATAGTTGGACAGGGACGTCAGCCCCAGCATTTT.